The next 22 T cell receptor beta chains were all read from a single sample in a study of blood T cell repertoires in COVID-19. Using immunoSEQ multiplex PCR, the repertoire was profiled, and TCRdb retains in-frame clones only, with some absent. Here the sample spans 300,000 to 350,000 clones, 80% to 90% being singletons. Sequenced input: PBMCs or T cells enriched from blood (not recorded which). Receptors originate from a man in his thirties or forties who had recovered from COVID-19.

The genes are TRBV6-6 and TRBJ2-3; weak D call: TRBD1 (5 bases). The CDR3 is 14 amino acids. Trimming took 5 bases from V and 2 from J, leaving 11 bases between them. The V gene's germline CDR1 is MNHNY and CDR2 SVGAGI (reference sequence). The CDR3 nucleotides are TGTGCCAGCAGTCAGGAGACAGCCACAGATACGCAGTATTTT. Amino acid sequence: CASSQETATDTQYF.

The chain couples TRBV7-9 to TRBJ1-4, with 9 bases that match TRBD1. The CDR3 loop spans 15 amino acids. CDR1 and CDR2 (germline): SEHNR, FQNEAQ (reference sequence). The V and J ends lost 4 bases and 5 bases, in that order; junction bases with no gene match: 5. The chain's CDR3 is CASSSTGTGNEKLFF. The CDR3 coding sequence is TGTGCCAGCAGCTCCACGGGGACAGGGAATGAAAAACTGTTTTTT.

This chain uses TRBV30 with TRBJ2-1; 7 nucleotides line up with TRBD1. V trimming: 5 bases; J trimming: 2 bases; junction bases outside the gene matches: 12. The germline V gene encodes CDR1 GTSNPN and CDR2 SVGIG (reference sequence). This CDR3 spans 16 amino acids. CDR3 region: CAWESPPGTAYNEQFF. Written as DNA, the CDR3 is TGTGCCTGGGAGTCCCCCCCTGGGACAGCCTACAATGAGCAGTTCTTC.

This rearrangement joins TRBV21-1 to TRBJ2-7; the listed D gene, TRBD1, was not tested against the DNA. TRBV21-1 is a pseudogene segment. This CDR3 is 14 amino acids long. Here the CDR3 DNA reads TGTGCCAGCAGCAAAGGGACAGGCGACTACGAGCAGTACTTC. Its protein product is CASSKGTGDYEQYF.

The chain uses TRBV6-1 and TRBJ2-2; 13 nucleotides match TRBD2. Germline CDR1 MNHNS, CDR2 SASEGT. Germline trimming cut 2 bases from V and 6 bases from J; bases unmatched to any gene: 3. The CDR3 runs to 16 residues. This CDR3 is CASSERTSGGAGELFF. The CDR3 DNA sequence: TGTGCCAGCAGTGAAAGGACTAGCGGGGGTGCCGGGGAGCTGTTTTTT.

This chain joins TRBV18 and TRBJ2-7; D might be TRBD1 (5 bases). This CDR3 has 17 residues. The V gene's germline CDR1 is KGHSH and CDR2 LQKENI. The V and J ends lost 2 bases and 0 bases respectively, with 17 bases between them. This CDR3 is CASSPWVTATISYEQYF. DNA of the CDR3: TGTGCCAGCTCACCATGGGTGACAGCTACCATCTCCTACGAGCAGTACTTC. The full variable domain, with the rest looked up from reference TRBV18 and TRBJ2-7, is NAGVMQNPRHLVRRRGQEARLRCSPMKGHSHVYWYRQLPEEGLKFMVYLQKENIIDESGMPKERFSAEFPKEGPSILRIQQVVRGDSAAYFCASSPWVTATISYEQYFGPGTRLTVT.

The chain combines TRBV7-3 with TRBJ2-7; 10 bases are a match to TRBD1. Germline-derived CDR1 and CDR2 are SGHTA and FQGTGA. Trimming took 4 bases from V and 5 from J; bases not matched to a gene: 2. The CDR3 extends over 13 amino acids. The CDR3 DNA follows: TGTGCCAGCAGCTCGACAGGGGGCGACGAGCAGTACTTC. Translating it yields CASSSTGGDEQYF.

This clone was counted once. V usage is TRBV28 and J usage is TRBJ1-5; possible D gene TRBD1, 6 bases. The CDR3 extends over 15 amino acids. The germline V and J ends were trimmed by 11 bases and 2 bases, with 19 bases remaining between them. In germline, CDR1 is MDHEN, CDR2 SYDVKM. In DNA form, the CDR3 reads TGTGCCGCTAATGGGGGGGGGCTGGGCAATCAGCCCCAGCATTTT. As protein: CAANGGGLGNQPQHF.

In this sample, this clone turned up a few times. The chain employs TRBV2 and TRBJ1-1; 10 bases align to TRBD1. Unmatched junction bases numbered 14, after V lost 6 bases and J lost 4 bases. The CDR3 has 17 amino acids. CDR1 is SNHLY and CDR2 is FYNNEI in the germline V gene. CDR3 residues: CASSSLGQGYRATEAFF. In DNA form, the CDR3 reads TGTGCCAGCAGCTCACTGGGACAGGGGTATAGGGCCACTGAAGCTTTCTTT. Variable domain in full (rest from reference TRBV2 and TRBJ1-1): EPEVTQTPSHQVTQMGQEVILRCVPISNHLYFYWYRQILGQKVEFLVSFYNNEISEKSEIFDDQFSVERPDGSNFTLKIRSTKLEDSAMYFCASSSLGQGYRATEAFFGQGTRLTVV.

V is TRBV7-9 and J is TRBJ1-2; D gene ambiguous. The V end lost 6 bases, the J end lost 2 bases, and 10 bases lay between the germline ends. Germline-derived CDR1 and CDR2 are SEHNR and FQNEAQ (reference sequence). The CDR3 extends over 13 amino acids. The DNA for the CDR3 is TGTGCCAGCAGACCGGGTATGAACTATGGCTACACCTTC. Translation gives CASRPGMNYGYTF. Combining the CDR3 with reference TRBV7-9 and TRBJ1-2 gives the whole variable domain DTGVSQNPRHKITKRGQNVTFRCDPISEHNRLYWYRQTLGQGPEFLTYFQNEAQLEKSRLLSDRFSAERPKGSFSTLEIQRTEQGDSAMYLCASRPGMNYGYTFGSGTRLTVV.

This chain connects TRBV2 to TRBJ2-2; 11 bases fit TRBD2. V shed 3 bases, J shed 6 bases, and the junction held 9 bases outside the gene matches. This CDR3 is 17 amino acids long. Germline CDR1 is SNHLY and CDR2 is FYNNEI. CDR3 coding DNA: TGTGCCAGCAGTGACGGCCTAGCGGGGGGTAAAGCCGGGGAGCTGTTTTTT. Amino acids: CASSDGLAGGKAGELFF.

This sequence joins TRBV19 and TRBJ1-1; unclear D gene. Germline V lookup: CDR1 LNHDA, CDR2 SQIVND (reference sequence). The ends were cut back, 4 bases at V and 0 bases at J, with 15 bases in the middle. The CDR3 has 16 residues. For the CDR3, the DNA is TGTGCCAGTAGTAGAGGCGGGTGGAACATGAACACTGAAGCTTTCTTT. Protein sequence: CASSRGGWNMNTEAFF. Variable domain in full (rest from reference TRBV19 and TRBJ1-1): DGGITQSPKYLFRKEGQNVTLSCEQNLNHDAMYWYRQDPGQGLRLIYYSQIVNDFQKGDIAEGYSVSREKKESFPLTVTSAQKNPTAFYLCASSRGGWNMNTEAFFGQGTRLTVV.

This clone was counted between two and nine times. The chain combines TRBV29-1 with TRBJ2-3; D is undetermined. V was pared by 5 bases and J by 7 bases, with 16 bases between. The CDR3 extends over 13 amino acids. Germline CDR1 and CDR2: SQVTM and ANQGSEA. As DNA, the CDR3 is TGCAGCGTTTCGGGTGAGGTCATGAATACGCAGTATTTT. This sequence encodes CSVSGEVMNTQYF.

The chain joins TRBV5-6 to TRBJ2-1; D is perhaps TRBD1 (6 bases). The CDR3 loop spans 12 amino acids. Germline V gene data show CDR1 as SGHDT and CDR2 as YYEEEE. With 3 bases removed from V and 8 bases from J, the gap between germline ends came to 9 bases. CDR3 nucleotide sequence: TGTGCCAGCAGCTCCGGACAGCATGAGCAGTTCTTC. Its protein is CASSSGQHEQFF.

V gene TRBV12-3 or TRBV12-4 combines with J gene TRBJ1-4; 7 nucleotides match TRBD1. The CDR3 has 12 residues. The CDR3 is CAGGVTNEKLFF. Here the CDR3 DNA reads TGTGCAGGGGGCGTAACTAATGAAAAACTGTTTTTT.

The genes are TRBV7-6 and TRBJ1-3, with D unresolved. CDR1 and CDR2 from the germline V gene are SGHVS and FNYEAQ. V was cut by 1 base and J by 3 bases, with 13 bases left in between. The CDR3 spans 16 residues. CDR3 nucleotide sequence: TGTGCCAGCAGCTTAGACTCGGAGGGAGGTGGAAACACCATATATTTT. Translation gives CASSLDSEGGGNTIYF.

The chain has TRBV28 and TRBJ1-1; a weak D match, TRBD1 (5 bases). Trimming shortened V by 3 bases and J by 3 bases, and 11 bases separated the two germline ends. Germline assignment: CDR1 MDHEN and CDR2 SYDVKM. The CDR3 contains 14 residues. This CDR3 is CASSLVGGDTEAFF. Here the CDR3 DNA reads TGTGCCAGCAGTTTGGTGGGGGGGGACACTGAAGCTTTCTTT.

The CDR3 sequence is CASTLTGDYGYTF. The CDR3 nucleotides are TGTGCCAGCACACTGACGGGGGACTATGGCTACACCTTC. The V and J genes are TRBV2 and TRBJ1-2; a weak D match, TRBD1 (5 bases). V was clipped by 7 bases and J by 3 bases, with 12 bases between them. The CDR3 is 13 amino acids. Germline V gives CDR1 SNHLY, CDR2 FYNNEI.

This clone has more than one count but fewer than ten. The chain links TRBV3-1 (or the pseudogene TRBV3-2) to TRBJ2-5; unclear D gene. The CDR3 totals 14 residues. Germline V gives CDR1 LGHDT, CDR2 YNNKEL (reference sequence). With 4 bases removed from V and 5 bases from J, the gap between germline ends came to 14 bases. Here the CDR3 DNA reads TGTGCCAGCAGCCGTGGTTCCCAGTTCGAGACCCAGTACTTC. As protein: CASSRGSQFETQYF.

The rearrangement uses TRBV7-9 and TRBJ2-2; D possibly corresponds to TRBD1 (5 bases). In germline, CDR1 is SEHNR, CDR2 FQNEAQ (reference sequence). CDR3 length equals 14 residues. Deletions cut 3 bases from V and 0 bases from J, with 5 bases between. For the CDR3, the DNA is TGTGCCAGCAGCTTGACAGCGAACACCGGGGAGCTGTTTTTT. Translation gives CASSLTANTGELFF.

CDR3 sequence reads: CASRHINTEAFF. For the CDR3, the DNA is TGCGCCAGCAGACACATCAACACTGAAGCTTTCTTT. The chain recombines TRBV4-1 with TRBJ1-1; D is undetermined. Germline CDR1 and CDR2: MGHRA and YSYEKL. The germline V and J ends were trimmed by 6 bases and 2 bases, with 7 bases remaining between them. This CDR3 comprises 12 residues.

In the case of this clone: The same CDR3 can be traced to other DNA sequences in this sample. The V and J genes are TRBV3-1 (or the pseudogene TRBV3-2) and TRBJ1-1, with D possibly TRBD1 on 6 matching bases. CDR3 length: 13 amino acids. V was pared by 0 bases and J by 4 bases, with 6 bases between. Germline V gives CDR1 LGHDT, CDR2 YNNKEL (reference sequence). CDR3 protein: CASSQDRGTEAFF. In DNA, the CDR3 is TGTGCCAGCAGCCAAGACAGGGGCACTGAAGCTTTCTTT.